The 3 T cell receptor beta chains presented below share a single source sample, sequenced in a study of T cell repertoires in aging, cancer and after chemotherapy. The template was genomic DNA from peripheral blood, not RNA. TRB rearrangements spanning V, D and J were amplified using mixed TRB-A/B primers. MiXCR, run by TCRdb on the multiplex PCR reads, gives a single entry per CDR3 protein. The sample lists thousands of distinct CDR3 sequences; more than 20% were seen once. Sequencing input: blood. These receptor sequences come from a human donor with a solid tumor.

The chain has TRBV27 and TRBJ1-1; a possible D gene is TRBD1 (5 bases). Trimming left V 5 bases short and J 3 bases short, with 10 bases between. Germline CDR1 and CDR2: MNHEY and SMNVEV (reference sequence). The CDR3 is 13 amino acids. CDR3 sequence: CASSPRDYTEAFF. The DNA for the CDR3 is TGTGCCAGCAGTCCCAGGGACTACACTGAAGCTTTCTTT.

V is TRBV7-2 and J is TRBJ1-2, with 8 bases that match TRBD1. This CDR3 spans 13 amino acids. The trim removed 5 bases at V and 7 bases at J, leaving 6 bases unmatched. Germline V gives CDR1 SGHTA, CDR2 FQGNSA. CDR3 in DNA: TGTGCCAGCAGCCTCCAGGGGGCGCTTGGCTACACCTTC. Its protein is CASSLQGALGYTF. The variable domain in full, completed from reference TRBV7-2 and TRBJ1-2, reads GAGVSQSPSNKVTEKGKDVELRCDPISGHTALYWYRQSLGQGLEFLIYFQGNSAPDKSGLPSDRFSAERTGGSVSTLTIQRTQQEDSAVYLCASSLQGALGYTFGSGTRLTVV.

By share, this clonotype ranks as medium-sized. This sequence joins TRBV19 and TRBJ1-2; 7 nucleotides match TRBD1. Germline loops: CDR1 LNHDA, CDR2 SQIVND (reference sequence). The junction had 7 bases not matched to a gene; V was cut back by 5 bases and J by 4 bases. This CDR3 spans 14 amino acids. As DNA, the CDR3 is TGTGCCAGTAGTCCACAGGGGAGGTCCTATGGCTACACCTTC. Its protein product is CASSPQGRSYGYTF.